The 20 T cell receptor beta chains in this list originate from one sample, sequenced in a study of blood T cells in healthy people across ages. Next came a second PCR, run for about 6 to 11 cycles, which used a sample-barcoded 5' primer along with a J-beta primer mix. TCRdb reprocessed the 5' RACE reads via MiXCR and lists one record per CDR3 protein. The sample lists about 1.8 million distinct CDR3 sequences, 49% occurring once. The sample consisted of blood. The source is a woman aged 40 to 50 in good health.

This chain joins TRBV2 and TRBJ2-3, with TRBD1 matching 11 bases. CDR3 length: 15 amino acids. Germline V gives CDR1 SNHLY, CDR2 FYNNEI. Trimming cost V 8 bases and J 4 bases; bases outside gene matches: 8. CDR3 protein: CASGSPGQGADTQYF. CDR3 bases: TGTGCCAGCGGATCACCGGGACAGGGGGCAGATACGCAGTATTTT. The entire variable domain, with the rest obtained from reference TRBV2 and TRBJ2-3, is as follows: EPEVTQTPSHQVTQMGQEVILRCVPISNHLYFYWYRQILGQKVEFLVSFYNNEISEKSEIFDDQFSVERPDGSNFTLKIRSTKLEDSAMYFCASGSPGQGADTQYFGPGTRLTVL.

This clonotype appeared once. Written as DNA, the CDR3 is TGCAGTGCTAGAATGACAGGGTTAAACACTGAAGCTTTCTTT. This translates into CSARMTGLNTEAFF. The chain joins TRBV20-1 to TRBJ1-1; 7 bases line up with TRBD1. CDR1 DFQATT and CDR2 SNEGSKA come from the germline V gene (reference sequence). After removal of 2 bases from V and 2 bases from J, the junction contained 5 bases not matched to a gene. The CDR3 totals 14 residues.

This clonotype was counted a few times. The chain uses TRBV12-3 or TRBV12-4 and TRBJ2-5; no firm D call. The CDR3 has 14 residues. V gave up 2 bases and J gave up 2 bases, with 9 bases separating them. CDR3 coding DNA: TGTGCCAGCAGTTTAAGAGAGACTCAAGAGACCCAGTACTTC. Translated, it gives CASSLRETQETQYF.

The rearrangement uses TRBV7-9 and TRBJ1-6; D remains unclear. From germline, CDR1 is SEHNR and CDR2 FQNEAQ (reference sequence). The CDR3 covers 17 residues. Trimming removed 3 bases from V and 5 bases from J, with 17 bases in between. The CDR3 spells CASSLGERPADNSPLHF. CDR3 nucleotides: TGTGCCAGCAGCTTGGGTGAGCGGCCCGCGGATAATTCACCCCTCCACTTT.

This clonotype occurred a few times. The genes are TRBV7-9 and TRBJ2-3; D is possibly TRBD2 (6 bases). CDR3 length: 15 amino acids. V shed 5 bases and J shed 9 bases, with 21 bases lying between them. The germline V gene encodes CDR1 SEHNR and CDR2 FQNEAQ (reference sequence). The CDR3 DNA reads TGTGCCAGCAGCAGACTAGAAAGTCTTTTTGGCACGCAGTATTTT. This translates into CASSRLESLFGTQYF. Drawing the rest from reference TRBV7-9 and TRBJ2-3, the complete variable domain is DTGVSQNPRHKITKRGQNVTFRCDPISEHNRLYWYRQTLGQGPEFLTYFQNEAQLEKSRLLSDRFSAERPKGSFSTLEIQRTEQGDSAMYLCASSRLESLFGTQYFGPGTRLTVL.

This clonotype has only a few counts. Here the CDR3 DNA reads TGTGCCAGCAGTGAAGGGGGGACAGTTGCGACTGAAGCTTTCTTT. Translating it yields CASSEGGTVATEAFF. The chain recombines TRBV2 with TRBJ1-1, with 7 positions matching TRBD1. The CDR3 runs 15 residues. V dropped 1 base and J dropped 5; count of bases not matched to a gene: 7. Looked up from germline, CDR1 is SNHLY and CDR2 is FYNNEI.

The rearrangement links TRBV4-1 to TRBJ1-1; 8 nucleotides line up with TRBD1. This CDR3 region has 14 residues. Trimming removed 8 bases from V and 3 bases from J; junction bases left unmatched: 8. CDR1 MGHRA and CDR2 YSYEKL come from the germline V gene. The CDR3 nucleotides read TGCGCCAGCCCCCCTTGGACAGGGCACACTGAAGCTTTCTTT. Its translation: CASPPWTGHTEAFF.

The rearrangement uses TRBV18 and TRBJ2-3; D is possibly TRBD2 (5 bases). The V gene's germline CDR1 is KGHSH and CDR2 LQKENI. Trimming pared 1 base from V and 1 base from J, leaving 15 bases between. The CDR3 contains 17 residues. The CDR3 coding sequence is TGTGCCAGCTCACCACTGCCCCGGGAAGGTGGCACAGATACGCAGTATTTT. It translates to CASSPLPREGGTDTQYF. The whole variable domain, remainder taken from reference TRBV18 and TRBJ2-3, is NAGVMQNPRHLVRRRGQEARLRCSPMKGHSHVYWYRQLPEEGLKFMVYLQKENIIDESGMPKERFSAEFPKEGPSILRIQQVVRGDSAAYFCASSPLPREGGTDTQYFGPGTRLTVL.

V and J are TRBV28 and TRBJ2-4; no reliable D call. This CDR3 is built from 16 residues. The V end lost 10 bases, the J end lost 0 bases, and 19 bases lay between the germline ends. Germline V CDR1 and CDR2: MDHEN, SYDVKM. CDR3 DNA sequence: TGTGCCACTGCGCACGGAAGAAGGGTAGCCAAAAACATTCAGTACTTC. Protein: CATAHGRRVAKNIQYF.

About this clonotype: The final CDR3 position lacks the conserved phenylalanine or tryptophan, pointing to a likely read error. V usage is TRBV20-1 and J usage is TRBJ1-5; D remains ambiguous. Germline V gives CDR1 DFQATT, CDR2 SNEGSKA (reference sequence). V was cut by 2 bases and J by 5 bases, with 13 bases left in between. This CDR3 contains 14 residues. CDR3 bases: TGCAGTGCTAGAACAGTGTGGGGTGATCAGCCCCAGCATTTG. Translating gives CSARTVWGDQPQHL.

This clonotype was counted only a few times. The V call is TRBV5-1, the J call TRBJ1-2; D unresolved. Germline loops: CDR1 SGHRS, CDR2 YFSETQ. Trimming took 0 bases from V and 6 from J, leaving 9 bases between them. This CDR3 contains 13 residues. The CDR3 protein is CASSLETPHGYTF. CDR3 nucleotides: TGCGCCAGCAGCTTGGAGACGCCGCATGGCTACACCTTC. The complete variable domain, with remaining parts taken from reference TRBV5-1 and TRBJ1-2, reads KAGVTQTPRYLIKTRGQQVTLSCSPISGHRSVSWYQQTPGQGLQFLFEYFSETQRNKGNFPGRFSGRQFSNSRSEMNVSTLELGDSALYLCASSLETPHGYTFGSGTRLTVV.

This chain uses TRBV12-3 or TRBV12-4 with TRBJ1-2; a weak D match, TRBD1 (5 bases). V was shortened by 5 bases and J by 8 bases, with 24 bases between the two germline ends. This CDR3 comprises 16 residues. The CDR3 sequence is CASSMRDLSSGYGYTF. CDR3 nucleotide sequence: TGTGCCAGCAGTATGCGGGACCTCTCTTCTGGCTACGGCTACACCTTC.

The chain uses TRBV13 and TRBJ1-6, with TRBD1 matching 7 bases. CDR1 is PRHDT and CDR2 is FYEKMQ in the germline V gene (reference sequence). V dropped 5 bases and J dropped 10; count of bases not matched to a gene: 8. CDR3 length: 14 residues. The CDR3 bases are TGTGCCAGCAGCCCTCGACAGGGTGCCTCACCCCTCCACTTT. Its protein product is CASSPRQGASPLHF. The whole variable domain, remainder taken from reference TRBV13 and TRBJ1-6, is AAGVIQSPRHLIKEKRETATLKCYPIPRHDTVYWYQQGPGQDPQFLISFYEKMQSDKGSIPDRFSAQQFSDYHSELNMSSLELGDSALYFCASSPRQGASPLHFGNGTRLTVT.

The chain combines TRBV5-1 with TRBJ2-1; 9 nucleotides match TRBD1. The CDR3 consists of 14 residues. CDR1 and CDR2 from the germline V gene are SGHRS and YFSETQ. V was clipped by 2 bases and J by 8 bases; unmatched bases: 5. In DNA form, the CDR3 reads TGCGCCAGCAGCTTCCGGGACAGGGTTCATGAGCAGTTCTTC. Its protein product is CASSFRDRVHEQFF.

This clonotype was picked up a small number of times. CDR3 DNA sequence: TGTGCCAGCAAGCTGGACAGGCTTAATGAAAAACTGTTTTTT. This gives the protein CASKLDRLNEKLFF. The rearrangement links TRBV12-3 or TRBV12-4 to TRBJ1-4, with 7 nucleotides matching TRBD1. V lost 7 bases to trimming and J lost 4 bases; unmatched junction nucleotides: 6. The CDR3 has 14 amino acids.

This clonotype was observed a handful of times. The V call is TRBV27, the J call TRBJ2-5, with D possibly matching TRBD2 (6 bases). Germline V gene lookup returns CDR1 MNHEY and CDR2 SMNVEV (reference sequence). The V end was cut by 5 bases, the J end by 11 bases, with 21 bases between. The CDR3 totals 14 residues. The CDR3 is CASSLGGSDREQYF. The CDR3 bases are TGTGCCAGCAGTCTAGGAGGTTCCGACCGGGAGCAGTACTTC.

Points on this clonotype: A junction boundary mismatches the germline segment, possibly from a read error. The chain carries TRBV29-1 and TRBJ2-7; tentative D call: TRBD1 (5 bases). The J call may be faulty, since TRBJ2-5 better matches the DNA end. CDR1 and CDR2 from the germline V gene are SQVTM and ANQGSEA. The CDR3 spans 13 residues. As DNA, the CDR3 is TGCCGCGTTAGGATGGGGCCGACGGAGACCCAGTACTTC. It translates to CRVRMGPTETQYF.

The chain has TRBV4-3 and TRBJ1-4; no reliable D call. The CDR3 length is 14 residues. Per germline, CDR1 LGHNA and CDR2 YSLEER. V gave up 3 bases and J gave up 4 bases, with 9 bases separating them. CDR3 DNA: TGCGCCAGCAGCCACGAGGCTTTTAATGAAAAACTGTTTTTT. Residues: CASSHEAFNEKLFF.

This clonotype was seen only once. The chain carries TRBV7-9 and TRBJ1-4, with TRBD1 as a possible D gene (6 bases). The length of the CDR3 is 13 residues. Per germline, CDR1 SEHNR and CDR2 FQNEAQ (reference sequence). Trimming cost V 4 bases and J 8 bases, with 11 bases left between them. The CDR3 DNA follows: TGTGCCAGCAGCTGGACAGTAGGGGAAAAACTGTTTTTT. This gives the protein CASSWTVGEKLFF. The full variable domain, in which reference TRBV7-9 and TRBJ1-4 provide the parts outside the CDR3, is DTGVSQNPRHKITKRGQNVTFRCDPISEHNRLYWYRQTLGQGPEFLTYFQNEAQLEKSRLLSDRFSAERPKGSFSTLEIQRTEQGDSAMYLCASSWTVGEKLFFGSGTQLSVL.

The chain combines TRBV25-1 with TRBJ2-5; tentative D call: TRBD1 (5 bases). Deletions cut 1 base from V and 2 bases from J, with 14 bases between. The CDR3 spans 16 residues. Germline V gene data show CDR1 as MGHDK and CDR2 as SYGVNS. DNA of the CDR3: TGTGCCAGCAGTGAATCTAGGGCCCAGGGACAAGAGACCCAGTACTTC. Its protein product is CASSESRAQGQETQYF.